This entry lists 25 T cell receptor beta chains sequenced from one sample in a study of T-cell reconstitution after alpha-beta-depleted transplantation in children. Using unique molecular identifiers, the investigators prepared the TCRbeta library. TCRdb ran MiXCR on the PCR reads and lists one entry per CDR3 protein. The sample records around 370,000 distinct CDR3 sequences, 10% to 13% being singletons. The source material was PBMCs from the stem cell graft donor, sampled from the stem cell graft. All receptors come from a human donor who donated a stem cell graft to a child with acute lymphoblastic leukemia.

In its sample, this clonotype was seen a few times. The CDR3 nucleotides are TGTGCCAGCAGGATGACTAGTGCAGAGACCCAGTACTTC. Translation gives CASRMTSAETQYF. V and J are TRBV12-3 or TRBV12-4 and TRBJ2-5, with D maybe TRBD2 (6 bases). The CDR3 is made up of 13 amino acids. Trimming stripped 6 bases from V and 4 bases from J, with 12 bases between.

The V gene is TRBV7-9, the J gene TRBJ1-2, with 11 bases lining up with TRBD1. This CDR3 spans 13 amino acids. Germline trimming cut 4 bases from V and 7 bases from J; bases unmatched to any gene: 2. Germline V gene data show CDR1 as SEHNR and CDR2 as FQNEAQ (reference sequence). The CDR3 DNA is TGTGCCAGCAGCTACGGACAGGGGGCTGGCTACACCTTC. It codes for CASSYGQGAGYTF.

This clonotype has a count of ten or more. J is TRBJ2-7 and V is TRBV28; no firm D call. With 3 bases removed from V and 2 bases from J, the gap between germline ends came to 14 bases. Germline values: CDR1 MDHEN, CDR2 SYDVKM. CDR3 length equals 15 residues. The CDR3 sequence is CASSLAAEIPYEQYF. In DNA form, the CDR3 reads TGTGCCAGCAGTTTGGCAGCTGAGATCCCCTACGAGCAGTACTTC.

In its sample, this clonotype was seen a few times. V and J are TRBV14 and TRBJ2-1; TRBD1 aligns across 7 bases. The CDR3 sequence is 15 residues long. Per the germline V gene, CDR1 is SGHDN and CDR2 is FVKESK. V shed 0 bases, J shed 6 bases, and the junction held 5 bases outside the gene matches. DNA of the CDR3: TGTGCCAGCAGCCAAGAGAGGGACAGAAGCAATGAGCAGTTCTTC. This translates into CASSQERDRSNEQFF. Together with reference TRBV14 and TRBJ2-1, the CDR3 gives the full variable domain: EAGVTQFPSHSVIEKGQTVTLRCDPISGHDNLYWYRRVMGKEIKFLLHFVKESKQDESGMPNNRFLAERTGGTYSTLKVQPAELEDSGVYFCASSQERDRSNEQFFGPGTRLTVL.

This rearrangement joins TRBV12-3 or TRBV12-4 to TRBJ2-1, with D possibly matching TRBD2 (5 bases). V was cut by 7 bases and J by 7 bases, with 20 bases left in between. This CDR3 has 15 amino acids. The CDR3 reads CASTESRRNVNEQFF. The CDR3, as DNA: TGTGCCAGCACCGAATCCAGGAGGAACGTGAATGAGCAGTTCTTC.

The chain uses TRBV6-1 and TRBJ2-5; 8 bases align to TRBD2. The CDR3 runs to 15 residues. The germline gives CDR1 MNHNS, CDR2 SASEGT. Losses at the gene ends were 7 bases for V and 4 bases for J; bases not matched to a gene: 11. The DNA for the CDR3 is TGTGCCAGCAAAGAGACCGGACTAGCTGCAGAGACCCAGTACTTC. This codes for CASKETGLAAETQYF.

The sample holds a few counts of this clonotype. The chain combines TRBV7-9 with TRBJ1-1; the D is unclear. Germline loops: CDR1 SEHNR, CDR2 FQNEAQ (reference sequence). Trimming took off 6 bases at V and 2 bases at J, with 19 bases between the two ends. The CDR3 sequence is 16 residues long. The CDR3: CASSQRPTDPNTEAFF. The CDR3 nucleotides are TGTGCCAGCAGTCAACGGCCGACCGACCCAAACACTGAAGCTTTCTTT.

The gene calls are TRBV4-1 and TRBJ2-3, with D possibly being TRBD1 or TRBD2 (6 bases each). The germline V gene has CDR1 MGHRA and CDR2 YSYEKL. This CDR3 region has 14 residues. V lost 3 bases and J 7 bases, leaving 14 bases between the germline ends. CDR3 amino acids: CASSQDRRGNTQYF. The DNA for the CDR3 is TGCGCCAGCAGCCAGGACAGACGGGGGAATACGCAGTATTTT.

As to this clonotype: The junction shows a germline mismatch at one end, possibly a read error. The CDR3 bases are TGTGCCAGCTCACCACCGGGGGTCTCTGGGGCCAACGGCCTGACTTTC. Its protein is CASSPPGVSGANGLTF. The chain recombines TRBV18 with TRBJ2-6; TRBD1 or TRBD2 may be the D gene (5 bases each). Germline CDR1 and CDR2: KGHSH and LQKENI. The CDR3 contains 16 residues.

The CDR3 DNA sequence: TGCAGCGTTGAGCCTGGGACTAGCGGACACAATGAGCAGTTCTTC. Encoded protein: CSVEPGTSGHNEQFF. V usage is TRBV29-1 and J usage is TRBJ2-1, with 11 bases matching TRBD2. Germline assignment: CDR1 SQVTM and CDR2 ANQGSEA. This CDR3 has 15 amino acids. Trimming removed 3 bases from V and 5 bases from J; junction bases left unmatched: 6.

This clonotype came up many times. This chain connects TRBV3-1 to TRBJ1-4; TRBD1 is a possible D gene (6 bases). Per germline, CDR1 LGHDT and CDR2 YNNKEL (reference sequence). The CDR3 has 16 amino acids. The V end lost 5 bases, the J end lost 6 bases, and 19 bases lay between the germline ends. CDR3 sequence: CASSARSWGRDEKLFF. In nucleotides, the CDR3 is TGTGCCAGCAGCGCAAGGTCTTGGGGGCGGGATGAAAAACTGTTTTTT.

The chain carries TRBV19 and TRBJ2-5; TRBD2 agrees at 14 bases. The V segment lost 8 bases and the J segment 5 bases; nucleotides outside the gene matches: 10. Germline-derived CDR1 and CDR2 are LNHDA and SQIVND (reference sequence). CDR3 size: 16 residues. The CDR3 nucleotides read TGTGCCAGTCAGAAGGGACTAGCGGGAGAGGGCGAGACCCAGTACTTC. Translated: CASQKGLAGEGETQYF.

This clonotype appeared a few times. This chain links TRBV4-1 with TRBJ2-5; 14 bases map to TRBD2. The CDR3 contains 18 residues. Germline V gives CDR1 MGHRA, CDR2 YSYEKL. Losses at the gene ends were 1 base for V and 2 bases for J; bases not matched to a gene: 6. CDR3 sequence: CASSQGGGTSGSQETQYF. DNA of the CDR3: TGCGCCAGCAGCCAAGGGGGAGGGACTAGCGGGAGTCAAGAGACCCAGTACTTC.

The chain employs TRBV19 and TRBJ2-6; 7 bases are shared with TRBD1. CDR3 length equals 17 residues. Germline lookup yields CDR1 LNHDA and CDR2 SQIVND (reference sequence). V lost 5 bases and J lost 0; bases outside the gene matches: 7. DNA of the CDR3: TGTGCCAGTAGTTCCGAGACAGGGCACTCTGGGGCCAACGTCCTGACTTTC. Translating gives CASSSETGHSGANVLTF.

This clonotype was recorded a few times. The chain joins TRBV7-2 to TRBJ2-1; no clear D. From germline, CDR1 is SGHTA and CDR2 FQGNSA. This CDR3 is 15 amino acids long. Trimming pared 5 bases from V and 5 bases from J, leaving 16 bases between. CDR3 in DNA: TGTGCCAGCAGCCCCCAAACCGGGCTGCACAATGAGCAGTTCTTC. Translation gives CASSPQTGLHNEQFF.

V usage is TRBV2 and J usage is TRBJ2-2; no clear D gene. The CDR3 contains 15 residues. Trimming shortened V by 3 bases and J by 2 bases, and 10 bases separated the two germline ends. CDR1 and CDR2 from the germline V gene are SNHLY and FYNNEI. The CDR3 coding sequence is TGTGCCAGCAGTGAGCGGCTTACCAACACCGGGGAGCTGTTTTTT. Residues: CASSERLTNTGELFF.

The chain joins TRBV5-6 to TRBJ1-2; tentatively, D is TRBD1 (6 bases). This CDR3 has 14 residues. Looked up from germline, CDR1 is SGHDT and CDR2 is YYEEEE. V lost 0 bases, J lost 6 bases, and 12 bases lay in between. The CDR3 here is CASSLETGKNGYTF. Written as DNA, the CDR3 is TGTGCCAGCAGCTTGGAGACAGGAAAGAATGGCTACACCTTC.

The rearrangement links TRBV7-8 to TRBJ2-3; D uncertain. Germline CDR1 reads SGHVS; CDR2 reads FQNEAQ. Trimming pared 1 base from V and 2 bases from J, leaving 16 bases between. This CDR3 has 17 amino acids. CDR3 nucleotide sequence: TGTGCCAGCAGCTTAGGCTGGTTGGGCAGTGCCACAGATACGCAGTATTTT. It encodes CASSLGWLGSATDTQYF.

The rearrangement uses TRBV3-1 and TRBJ1-1, with 9 bases lining up with TRBD1. Germline values: CDR1 LGHDT, CDR2 YNNKEL (reference sequence). CDR3 size: 18 residues. Trimming at V came to 3 bases and at J to 0 bases, leaving 11 bases not matched to a gene. For the CDR3, the DNA is TGTGCCAGCAGCCAGGTCTACAGGGGGCGGCTCATGAACACTGAAGCTTTCTTT. This gives the protein CASSQVYRGRLMNTEAFF. Supplemented by reference TRBV3-1 and TRBJ1-1, the full variable domain reads DTAVSQTPKYLVTQMGNDKSIKCEQNLGHDTMYWYKQDSKKFLKIMFSYNNKELIINETVPNRFSPKSPDKAHLNLHINSLELGDSAVYFCASSQVYRGRLMNTEAFFGQGTRLTVV.

The chain carries TRBV4-2 and TRBJ2-1; D is undetermined. Deletions cut 1 base from V and 7 bases from J, with 14 bases between. The CDR3 runs 15 residues. Per germline, CDR1 LGHNA and CDR2 YNFKEQ. CDR3 in amino acids: CASSQGSRMGNEQFF. The CDR3 nucleotides are TGTGCCAGCAGCCAAGGTTCCCGGATGGGGAATGAGCAGTTCTTC.

The chain is built from TRBV18 and TRBJ1-3; the D is unclear. In germline, CDR1 is KGHSH, CDR2 LQKENI. V lost 3 bases, J lost 0 bases, and 9 bases lay in between. The CDR3 runs to 15 residues. CDR3 sequence reads: CASSPPARSGNTIYF. The CDR3 coding sequence is TGTGCCAGCTCACCCCCGGCACGCTCTGGAAACACCATATATTTT.

As concerns this clonotype: With a much larger clone just one base away, this may be a read error. The V call is TRBV28, the J call TRBJ2-7; D is unclear. Germline values: CDR1 MDHEN, CDR2 SYDVKM. The CDR3 is 16 amino acids. V shed 8 bases and J shed 0 bases, with 20 bases lying between them. The CDR3 loop is CASSLPPRTSSYEQYF. The CDR3 DNA reads TGTGCCAGCTCCTTACCGCCCCGGACCAGCTCCTACGAGCAGTACTTC.

The chain recombines TRBV5-1 with TRBJ2-3; 9 positions agree with TRBD1. Per germline, CDR1 SGHRS and CDR2 YFSETQ. This CDR3 spans 16 amino acids. V dropped 2 bases and J dropped 2; count of bases not matched to a gene: 6. CDR3: CASSLQTGGATDTQYF. The CDR3 nucleotides read TGCGCCAGCAGCTTACAGACAGGGGGGGCCACAGATACGCAGTATTTT.

This rearrangement joins TRBV15 to TRBJ2-1; a weak D match, TRBD2 (7 bases). Looked up from germline, CDR1 is LNHNV and CDR2 is YYDKDF (reference sequence). V shed 0 bases and J shed 7 bases, with 13 bases lying between them. The CDR3 length is 15 residues. The CDR3 DNA reads as TGTGCCACCAGCAGAGAGTTGGGAGGGGGTAATGAGCAGTTCTTC. This sequence encodes CATSRELGGGNEQFF.

This clonotype was seen a handful of times. DNA for the CDR3: TGTGCCAGCAGTTACGGAGGAAAAGAGACCCAGTACTTC. Its translation is CASSYGGKETQYF. The chain employs TRBV6-5 and TRBJ2-5; a possible D gene is TRBD2 (5 bases). Trimming cost V 2 bases and J 3 bases, with 7 bases left between them. The V gene's germline CDR1 is MNHEY and CDR2 SVGAGI. The CDR3 totals 13 residues.